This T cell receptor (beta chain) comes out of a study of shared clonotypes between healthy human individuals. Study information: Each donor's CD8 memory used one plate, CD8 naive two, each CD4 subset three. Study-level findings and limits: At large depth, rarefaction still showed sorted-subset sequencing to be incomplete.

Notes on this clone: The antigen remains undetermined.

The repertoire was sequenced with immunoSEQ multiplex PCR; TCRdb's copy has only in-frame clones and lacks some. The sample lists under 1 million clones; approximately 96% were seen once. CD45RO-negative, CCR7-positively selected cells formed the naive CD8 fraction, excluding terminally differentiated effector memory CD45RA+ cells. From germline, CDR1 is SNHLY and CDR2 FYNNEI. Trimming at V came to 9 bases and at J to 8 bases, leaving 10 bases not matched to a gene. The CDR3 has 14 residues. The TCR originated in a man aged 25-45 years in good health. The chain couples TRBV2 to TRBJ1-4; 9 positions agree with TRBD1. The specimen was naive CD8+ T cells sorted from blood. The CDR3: CASEPTGGGEKLFF. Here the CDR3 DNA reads TGTGCCAGTGAACCTACAGGGGGCGGAGAAAAACTGTTTTTT.